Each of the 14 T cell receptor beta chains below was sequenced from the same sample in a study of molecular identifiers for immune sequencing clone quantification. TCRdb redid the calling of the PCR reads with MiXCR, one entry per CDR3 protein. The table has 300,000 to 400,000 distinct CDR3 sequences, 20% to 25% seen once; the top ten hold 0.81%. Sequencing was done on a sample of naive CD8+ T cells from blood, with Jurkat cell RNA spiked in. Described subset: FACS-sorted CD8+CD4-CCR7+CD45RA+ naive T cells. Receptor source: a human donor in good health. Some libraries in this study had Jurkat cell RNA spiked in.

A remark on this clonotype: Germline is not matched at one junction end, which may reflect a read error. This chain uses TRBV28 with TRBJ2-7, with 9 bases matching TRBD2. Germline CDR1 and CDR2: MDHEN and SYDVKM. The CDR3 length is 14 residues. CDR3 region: CAGSLAGVSYEQYF. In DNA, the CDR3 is TGTGCCGGCAGTTTAGCGGGGGTCTCCTACGAGCAGTACTTC. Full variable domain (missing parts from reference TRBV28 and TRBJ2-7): DVKVTQSSRYLVKRTGEKVFLECVQDMDHENMFWYRQDPGLGLRLIYFSYDVKMKEKGDIPEGYSVSREKKERFSLILESASTNQTSMYLCAGSLAGVSYEQYFGPGTRLTVT.

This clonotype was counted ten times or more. The CDR3 region is CATSKIYYEQYF. The CDR3 DNA reads as TGTGCCACCAGCAAAATATACTACGAGCAGTACTTC. V gene TRBV15 combines with J gene TRBJ2-7; D gene uncertain. CDR3 length: 12 amino acids. Deletions cut 4 bases from V and 3 bases from J, with 7 bases between. Germline CDR1 is LNHNV and CDR2 is YYDKDF (reference sequence).

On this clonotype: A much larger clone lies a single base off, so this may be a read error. CDR3 in DNA: TGTGCCAGCAGTTCCAAACCTCTCTTACAAGAGACCCAGCACTTC. It encodes CASSSKPLLQETQHF. The chain has TRBV6-5 and TRBJ2-5; no firm D call. CDR1 is MNHEY and CDR2 is SVGAGI in the germline V gene. This CDR3 contains 15 residues.

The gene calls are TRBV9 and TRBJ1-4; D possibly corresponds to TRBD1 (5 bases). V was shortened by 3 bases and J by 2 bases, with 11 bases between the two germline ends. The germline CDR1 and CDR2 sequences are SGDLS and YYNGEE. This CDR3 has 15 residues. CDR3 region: CASSGTTVTNEKLFF. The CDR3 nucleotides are TGTGCCAGCAGCGGAACGACAGTGACTAATGAAAAACTGTTTTTT.

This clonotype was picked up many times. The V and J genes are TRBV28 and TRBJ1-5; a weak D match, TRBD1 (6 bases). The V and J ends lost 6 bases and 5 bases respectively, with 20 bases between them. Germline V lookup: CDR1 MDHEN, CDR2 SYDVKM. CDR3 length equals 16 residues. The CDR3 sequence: CASSLQAGAFYQPQHF. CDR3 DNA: TGTGCCAGCAGCCTCCAAGCAGGGGCCTTCTATCAGCCCCAGCATTTT.

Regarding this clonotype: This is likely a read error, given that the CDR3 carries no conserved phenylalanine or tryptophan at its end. The CDR3 sequence: CASSPGGSNTEAFL. The CDR3 nucleotides read TGTGCCAGCAGTCCAGGGGGCTCGAACACTGAAGCTTTCCTT. The J gene is TRBJ1-1, the V gene TRBV28; TRBD1 agrees at 8 bases. V lost 5 bases and J lost 1; bases outside the gene matches: 3. This CDR3 spans 14 amino acids. Germline CDR1 is MDHEN and CDR2 is SYDVKM.

DNA of the CDR3: TGTGCCAGTAGTCGTTTGGCCGGGACCCGGACCCAGTACTTC. Protein product: CASSRLAGTRTQYF. The chain combines TRBV19 with TRBJ2-5; D may correspond to TRBD1 or TRBD2 (5 bases each). Trimming cost V 5 bases and J 7 bases, with 17 bases left between them. The CDR3 sequence is 14 residues long. Germline lookup yields CDR1 LNHDA and CDR2 SQIVND (reference sequence).

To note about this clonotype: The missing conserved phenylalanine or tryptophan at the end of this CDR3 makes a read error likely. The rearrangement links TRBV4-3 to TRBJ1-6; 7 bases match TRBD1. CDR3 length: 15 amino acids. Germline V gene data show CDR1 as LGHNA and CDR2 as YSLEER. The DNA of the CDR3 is TGCGCCAGCCGCCAAAGGAGGGGGCTCAATTCACCCCTCCACTCT. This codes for CASRQRRGLNSPLHS.

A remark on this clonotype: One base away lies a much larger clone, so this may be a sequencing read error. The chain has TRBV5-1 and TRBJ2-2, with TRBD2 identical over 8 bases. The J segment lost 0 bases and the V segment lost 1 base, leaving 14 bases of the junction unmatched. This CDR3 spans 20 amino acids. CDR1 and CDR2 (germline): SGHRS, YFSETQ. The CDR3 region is CASSLQEASGPAPNTGELFF. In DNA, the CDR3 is TGCGCCAGCAGCTTGCAAGAGGCTAGCGGGCCGGCTCCGAACACCGGGGAGCTGTTTTTT.

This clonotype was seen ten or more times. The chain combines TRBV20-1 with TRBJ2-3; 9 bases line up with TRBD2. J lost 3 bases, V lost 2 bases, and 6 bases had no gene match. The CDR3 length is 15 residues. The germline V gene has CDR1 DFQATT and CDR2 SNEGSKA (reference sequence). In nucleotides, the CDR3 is TGCAGTGCTAGACTAGCGGGACCTACGACAGATACGCAGTATTTT. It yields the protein CSARLAGPTTDTQYF.

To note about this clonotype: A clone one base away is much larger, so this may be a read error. The CDR3 sequence: CASSLYGTQHF. The CDR3, as DNA: TGTGCCAGCAGCCTTTATGGTACGCAGCATTTT. The chain has TRBV27 and TRBJ2-3; D remains ambiguous. The J call may be in error: the DNA end matches TRBJ1-5 better. CDR3 length equals 11 residues. The germline gives CDR1 MNHEY, CDR2 SMNVEV (reference sequence).

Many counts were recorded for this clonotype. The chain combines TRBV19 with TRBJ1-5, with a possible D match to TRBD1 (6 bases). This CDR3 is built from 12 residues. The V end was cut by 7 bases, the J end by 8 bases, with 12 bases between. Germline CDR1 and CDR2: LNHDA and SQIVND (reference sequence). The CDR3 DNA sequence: TGTGCCAGTACCCAGCCAGGGGAGCCCCAGCATTTT. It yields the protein CASTQPGEPQHF.

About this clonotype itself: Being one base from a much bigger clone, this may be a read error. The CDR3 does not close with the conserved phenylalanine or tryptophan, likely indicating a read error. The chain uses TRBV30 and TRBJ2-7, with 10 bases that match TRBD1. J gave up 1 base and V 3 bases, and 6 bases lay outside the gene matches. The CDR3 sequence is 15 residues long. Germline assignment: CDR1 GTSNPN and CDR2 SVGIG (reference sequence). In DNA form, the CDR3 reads TGTGCCTGGAGGGGGCCGGGACAGGGGTCCTACGAGCAGTACTAC. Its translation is CAWRGPGQGSYEQYY.

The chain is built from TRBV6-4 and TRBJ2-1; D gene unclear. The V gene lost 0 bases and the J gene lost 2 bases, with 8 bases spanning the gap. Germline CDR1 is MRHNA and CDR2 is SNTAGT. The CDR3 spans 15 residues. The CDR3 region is CASSDSGGPYNEQFF. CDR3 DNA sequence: TGTGCCAGCAGTGACTCCGGTGGCCCCTACAATGAGCAGTTCTTC.